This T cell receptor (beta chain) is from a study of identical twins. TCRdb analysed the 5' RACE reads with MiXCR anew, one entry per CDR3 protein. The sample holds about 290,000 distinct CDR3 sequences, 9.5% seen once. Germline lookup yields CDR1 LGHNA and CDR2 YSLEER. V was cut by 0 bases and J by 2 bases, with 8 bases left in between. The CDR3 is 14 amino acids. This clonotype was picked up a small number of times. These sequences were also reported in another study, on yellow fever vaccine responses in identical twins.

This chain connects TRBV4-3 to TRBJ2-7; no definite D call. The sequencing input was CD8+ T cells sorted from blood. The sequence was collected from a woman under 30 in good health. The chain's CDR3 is CASSQEWGPYEQYF. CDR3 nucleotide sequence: TGCGCCAGCAGCCAAGAGTGGGGTCCCTACGAGCAGTACTTC.